These 14 T cell receptor beta chains came from one sample sequenced in a study of cytomegalovirus exposure and HLA in healthy donors. PCR was performed using 60 Vbeta and 13 Jbeta primers. Assay used: immunoSEQ multiplex PCR; TCRdb lists only in-frame clones, some missing. The table includes about 180,000 clones, approximately 80% detected once. What was sequenced was PBMCs. Source of these receptors: a man between 25 and 39 years old in good health and CMV-seropositive.

The CDR3 DNA follows: TGTGCCAGCTCTGGGGAGACTAACTATGGCTACACCTTC. It codes for CASSGETNYGYTF. The chain is built from TRBV14 and TRBJ1-2; D is undetermined. V shed 8 bases and J shed 0 bases, with 10 bases lying between them. From germline, CDR1 is SGHDN and CDR2 FVKESK. This CDR3 has 13 residues.

The chain joins TRBV30 to TRBJ2-1; 11 bases fit TRBD2. After removal of 5 bases from V and 0 bases from J, the junction contained 3 bases not matched to a gene. This CDR3 region has 15 residues. Per germline, CDR1 GTSNPN and CDR2 SVGIG (reference sequence). The CDR3 DNA sequence: TGTGCCTGGCAGGGACTAGCGGTCTCCTACAATGAGCAGTTCTTC. Amino acids: CAWQGLAVSYNEQFF.

The CDR3, as DNA: TGTGCCAGCAAGAGACAGGGGGGCAACTATGGCTACACCTTC. This translates into CASKRQGGNYGYTF. The rearrangement links TRBV6-1 to TRBJ1-2; 9 nucleotides agree with TRBD1. Per the germline V gene, CDR1 is MNHNS and CDR2 is SASEGT. V dropped 7 bases and J dropped 2; count of bases not matched to a gene: 5. This CDR3 has 14 amino acids.

The table lists this clone with a count of one. V usage is TRBV7-2 and J usage is TRBJ1-2; 10 bases fit TRBD1. The CDR3 loop spans 15 amino acids. Per germline, CDR1 SGHTA and CDR2 FQGNSA. V gave up 5 bases and J gave up 0 bases; unmatched junction bases: 3. The CDR3 spells CASSIGTGANYGYTF. CDR3 in DNA: TGTGCCAGCAGCATCGGGACAGGGGCTAACTATGGCTACACCTTC.

The sample holds a few counts of this clone. The rearrangement uses TRBV28 and TRBJ2-5, with 11 positions matching TRBD2. The DNA end favors TRBJ2-7, so the J call may be wrong. Germline assignment: CDR1 MDHEN and CDR2 SYDVKM. The CDR3 is 16 amino acids. The CDR3 loop is CASSPLSGRVSYEQYF. DNA for the CDR3: TGTGCCAGCAGTCCCCTTAGCGGGAGGGTTTCCTACGAGCAGTACTTC.

This rearrangement joins TRBV6-6 to TRBJ2-2; D is uncertain. Germline values: CDR1 MNHNY, CDR2 SVGAGI (reference sequence). V lost 6 bases and J 2 bases, leaving 10 bases between the germline ends. The CDR3 length is 14 residues. The CDR3 region is CASSGQDNTGELFF. CDR3 DNA: TGTGCCAGCAGCGGCCAGGATAACACCGGGGAGCTGTTTTTT.

This sequence joins TRBV28 and TRBJ2-5; TRBD2 matches 8 bases. The CDR3 extends over 15 amino acids. Per the germline V gene, CDR1 is MDHEN and CDR2 is SYDVKM. V was clipped by 3 bases and J by 3 bases; unmatched bases: 6. CDR3 in amino acids: CASSFAAGAKETQYF. CDR3 coding DNA: TGTGCCAGCAGTTTTGCAGCGGGAGCTAAAGAGACCCAGTACTTC. The entire variable domain, with the rest obtained from reference TRBV28 and TRBJ2-5, is as follows: DVKVTQSSRYLVKRTGEKVFLECVQDMDHENMFWYRQDPGLGLRLIYFSYDVKMKEKGDIPEGYSVSREKKERFSLILESASTNQTSMYLCASSFAAGAKETQYFGPGTRLLVL.

This sequence joins TRBV28 and TRBJ1-2; tentatively, D is TRBD1 (6 bases). V was cut by 3 bases and J by 4 bases, with 18 bases left in between. Germline loops: CDR1 MDHEN, CDR2 SYDVKM. CDR3 length: 16 amino acids. The DNA of the CDR3 is TGTGCCAGCAGTTTCTCCCGGGGAGGGGGAGCCTATGGCTACACCTTC. Translation: CASSFSRGGGAYGYTF.

The chain is built from TRBV5-4 and TRBJ2-5; no clear D gene. The CDR3 spans 14 residues. The germline V and J ends were trimmed by 1 base and 1 base, with 8 bases remaining between them. Looked up from germline, CDR1 is SGHNT and CDR2 is YYREEE (reference sequence). The CDR3 is CASSLYGSQETQYF. Here the CDR3 DNA reads TGTGCCAGCAGCTTGTACGGTAGCCAAGAGACCCAGTACTTC.

The CDR3 bases are TGCGCCAGCAGCTTGGGCGGGACTAGCAATTCCTACGAGCAGTACTTC. Translating it yields CASSLGGTSNSYEQYF. This chain joins TRBV5-1 and TRBJ2-7; 9 nucleotides agree with TRBD2. The CDR3 is made up of 16 amino acids. J lost 1 base, V lost 0 bases, and 5 bases had no gene match. Germline V lookup: CDR1 SGHRS, CDR2 YFSETQ.

This rearrangement joins TRBV4-3 to TRBJ1-2; no clear D gene. In germline, CDR1 is LGHNA, CDR2 YSLEER. Trimming pared 1 base from V and 4 bases from J, leaving 13 bases between. The CDR3 has 15 amino acids. CDR3 region: CASSQASREPYGYTF. The CDR3 DNA reads as TGCGCCAGCAGCCAAGCTTCCCGGGAGCCCTATGGCTACACCTTC.

This rearrangement joins TRBV19 to TRBJ1-5, with D possibly TRBD1 on 5 matching bases. The germline V and J ends were trimmed by 3 bases and 0 bases, with 9 bases remaining between them. The V gene's germline CDR1 is LNHDA and CDR2 SQIVND (reference sequence). The CDR3 covers 15 residues. CDR3 coding DNA: TGTGCCAGTAGTATCGGGCAGGGTAGCAATCAGCCCCAGCATTTT. Amino acid sequence: CASSIGQGSNQPQHF.

The chain carries TRBV7-2 and TRBJ2-3, with no clear D. The CDR3 loop spans 15 amino acids. From germline, CDR1 is SGHTA and CDR2 FQGNSA. Trimming shortened V by 5 bases and J by 5 bases, and 17 bases separated the two germline ends. The CDR3 sequence: CASSPYLGGGDTQYF. Written as DNA, the CDR3 is TGTGCCAGCAGCCCCTACCTAGGCGGCGGAGATACGCAGTATTTT.

The chain carries TRBV5-6 and TRBJ2-7, with TRBD2 matching over 9 bases. J gave up 4 bases and V 0 bases, and 8 bases lay outside the gene matches. The germline CDR1 and CDR2 sequences are SGHDT and YYEEEE. The CDR3 extends over 16 amino acids. In nucleotides, the CDR3 is TGTGCCAGCAGCTTGGAAGGAATAGCGGGAGATTACGAGCAGTACTTC. This sequence encodes CASSLEGIAGDYEQYF.